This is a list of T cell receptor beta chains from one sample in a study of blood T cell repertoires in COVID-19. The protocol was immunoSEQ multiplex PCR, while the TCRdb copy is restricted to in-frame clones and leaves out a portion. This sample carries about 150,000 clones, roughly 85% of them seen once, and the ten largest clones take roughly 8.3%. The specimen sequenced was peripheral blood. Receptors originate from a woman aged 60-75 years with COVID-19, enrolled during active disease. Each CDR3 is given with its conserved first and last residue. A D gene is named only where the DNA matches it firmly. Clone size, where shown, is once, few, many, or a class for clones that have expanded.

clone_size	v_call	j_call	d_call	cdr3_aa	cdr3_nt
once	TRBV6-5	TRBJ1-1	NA	CATLEGPRPNTEAFF	TGTGCCACCCTAGAGGGCCCCCGGCCAAACACTGAAGCTTTCTTT
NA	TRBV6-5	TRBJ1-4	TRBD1	CASTRGLNEKLFF	TGTGCCAGCACGAGGGGGCTTAATGAAAAACTGTTTTTT
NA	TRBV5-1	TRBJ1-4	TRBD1	CASSPYSGTGHEKLFF	TGCGCCAGCAGCCCCTACTCCGGGACAGGGCACGAAAAACTGTTTTTT
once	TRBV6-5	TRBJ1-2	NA	CASSYAARSNYGYTF	TGTGCCAGCAGTTACGCCGCGAGGTCAAACTATGGCTACACCTTC
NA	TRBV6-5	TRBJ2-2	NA	CASSTDRSTGELFF	TGTGCCAGCAGTACTGACAGATCCACCGGGGAGCTGTTTTTT
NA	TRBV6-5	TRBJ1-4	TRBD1	CASRRDRANEKLFF	TGTGCCAGCAGGCGGGACAGGGCTAATGAAAAACTGTTTTTT
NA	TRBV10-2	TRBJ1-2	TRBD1	CASRESTGDYGYTF	TGCGCCAGCAGGGAATCGACAGGGGACTATGGCTACACCTTC
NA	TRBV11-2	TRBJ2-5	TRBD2	CASSQGLAEETQYF	TGTGCCAGCAGCCAGGGACTAGCGGAAGAGACCCAGTACTTC
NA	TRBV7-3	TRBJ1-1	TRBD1	CASSLQGVNTEAFF	TGTGCCAGCAGCTTACAGGGGGTGAACACTGAAGCTTTCTTT
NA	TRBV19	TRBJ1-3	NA	CASTPGGGYSGNTIYF	TGTGCCAGTACCCCTGGGGGGGGTTACTCTGGAAACACCATATATTTT
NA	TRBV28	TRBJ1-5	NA	CAGSPPPGNQPQHF	TGTGCCGGCAGTCCCCCCCCTGGCAATCAGCCCCAGCATTTT